This T cell receptor beta chain was obtained from a study of T cells in narcolepsy. This clone is deemed medium-sized. Its cognate antigen is unknown. The CDR3 spans 16 residues. The germline V gene encodes CDR1 MNHEY and CDR2 SMNVEV (reference sequence). Trimming cost V 7 bases and J 1 base, with 14 bases left between them. The data were produced by immunoSEQ multiplex PCR, yet TCRdb's version contains in-frame clones alone and is incomplete. The sample lists about 1,700 clones; roughly 25% were seen once. This chain links TRBV27 with TRBJ1-6; possible D gene TRBD1, 6 bases. The sequenced material came from cultured CD4+ T cells from cerebrospinal fluid. The source of this sequence is a human donor with narcolepsy. The CDR3 DNA follows: TGTGCCAGCAAAGAAACAGGGTTGTCCTATAATTCACCCCTCCACTTT. Translation: CASKETGLSYNSPLHF.